This T cell receptor (beta chain) was captured in a study of blood T cells in healthy people across ages. Study-wide results and limits: Underestimates were what the diversity estimates from one million T cells were considered to be.

A second PCR, run for roughly 7 to 12 cycles, used a sample-barcoded 5' primer plus a J-beta primer mix. A tag from a template-switch adaptor with 12 random nucleotides marked each cDNA molecule. MiXCR was run by TCRdb on the 5' RACE reads, yielding one entry per CDR3 protein. The data show just over 1 million distinct CDR3 sequences, around 45% seen once. Note on this clonotype: Its antigen is as yet unknown. A single base separates this from a much larger clone, so it may be a read error.

The CDR3 is 15 residues long. Germline-derived CDR1 and CDR2 are DFQATT and SNEGSKA (reference sequence). The clonotype originates from a woman aged 55 to 70 in good health. The sequenced material came from blood. V gene TRBV20-1 combines with J gene TRBJ2-6; maybe TRBD1 (5 bases). CDR3 bases: TGCAGTGCCCCCCACTGGAGCTCTGGGGCCAACGCCCTGACTTTC. The encoded protein is CSAPHWSSGANALTF.